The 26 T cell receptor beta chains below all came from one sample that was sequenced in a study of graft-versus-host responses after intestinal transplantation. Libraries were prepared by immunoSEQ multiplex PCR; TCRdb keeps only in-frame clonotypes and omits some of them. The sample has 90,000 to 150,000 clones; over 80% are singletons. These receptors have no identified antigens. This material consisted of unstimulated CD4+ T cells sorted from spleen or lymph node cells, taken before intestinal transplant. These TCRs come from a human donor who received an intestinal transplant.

CDR3 in amino acids: CASSESGTGNYGYTF. Here the CDR3 DNA reads TGTGCCAGCAGTGAGTCAGGGACGGGTAACTATGGCTACACCTTC. The rearrangement uses TRBV6-1 and TRBJ1-2; D is perhaps TRBD1 (5 bases). The CDR3 has 15 residues. Germline V gene data show CDR1 as MNHNS and CDR2 as SASEGT. Trimming left V 3 bases short and J 1 base short, with 12 bases between.

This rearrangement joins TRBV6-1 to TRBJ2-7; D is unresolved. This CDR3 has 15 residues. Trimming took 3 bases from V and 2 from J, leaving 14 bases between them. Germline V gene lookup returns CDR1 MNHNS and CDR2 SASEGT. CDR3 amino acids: CASSDGPTETYEQYF. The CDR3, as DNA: TGTGCCAGCAGTGATGGGCCAACTGAGACCTACGAGCAGTACTTC.

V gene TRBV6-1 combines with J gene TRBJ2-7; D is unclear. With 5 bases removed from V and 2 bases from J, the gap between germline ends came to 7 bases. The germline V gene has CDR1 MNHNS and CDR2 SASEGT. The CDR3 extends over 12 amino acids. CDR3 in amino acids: CASSSPTYEQYF. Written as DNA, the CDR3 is TGTGCCAGCAGTTCTCCTACCTACGAGCAGTACTTC.

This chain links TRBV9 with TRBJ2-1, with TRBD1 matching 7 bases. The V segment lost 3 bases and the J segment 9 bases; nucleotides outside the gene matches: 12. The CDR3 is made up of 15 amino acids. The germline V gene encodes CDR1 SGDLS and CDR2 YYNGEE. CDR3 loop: CASSARQGVGSEQFF. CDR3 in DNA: TGTGCCAGCAGCGCCCGACAGGGAGTGGGGAGTGAGCAGTTCTTC.

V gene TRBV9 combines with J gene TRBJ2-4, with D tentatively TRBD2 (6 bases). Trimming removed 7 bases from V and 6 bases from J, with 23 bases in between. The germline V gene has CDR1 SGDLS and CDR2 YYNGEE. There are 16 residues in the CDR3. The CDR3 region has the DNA TGTGCCAGCTCTCCCGAGGGACTGGGGTACGGAAACATTCAGTACTTC. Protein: CASSPEGLGYGNIQYF.

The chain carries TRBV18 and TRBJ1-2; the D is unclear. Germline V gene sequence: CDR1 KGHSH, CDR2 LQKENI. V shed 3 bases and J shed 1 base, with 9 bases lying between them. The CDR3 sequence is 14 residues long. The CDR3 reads CASSPTSDNYGYTF. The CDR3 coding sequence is TGTGCCAGCTCACCTACGAGTGATAACTATGGCTACACCTTC.

CDR3 loop: CASSTPKSRLQGGGEQYF. For the CDR3, the DNA is TGTGCCAGCAGTACCCCCAAATCACGACTACAGGGAGGCGGCGAGCAGTACTTC. This chain uses TRBV27 with TRBJ2-7, with D possibly called TRBD1 or TRBD2 (6 bases each). The CDR3 spans 18 residues. Germline values: CDR1 MNHEY, CDR2 SMNVEV (reference sequence). V was trimmed by 5 bases and J by 6 bases, leaving 29 bases between them.

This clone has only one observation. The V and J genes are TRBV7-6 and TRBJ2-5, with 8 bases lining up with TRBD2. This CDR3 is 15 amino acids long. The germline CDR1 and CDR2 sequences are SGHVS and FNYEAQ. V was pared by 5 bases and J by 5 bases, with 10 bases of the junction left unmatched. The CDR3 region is CASSPGTRRLETQYF. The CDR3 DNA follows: TGTGCCAGCAGCCCCGGGACTAGACGACTCGAGACCCAGTACTTC.

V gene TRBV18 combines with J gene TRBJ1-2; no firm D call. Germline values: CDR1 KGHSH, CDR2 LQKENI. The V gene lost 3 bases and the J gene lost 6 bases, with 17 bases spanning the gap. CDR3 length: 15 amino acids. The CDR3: CASSPTVGVLDGYTF. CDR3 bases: TGTGCCAGCTCACCTACCGTTGGGGTGCTCGATGGCTACACCTTC.

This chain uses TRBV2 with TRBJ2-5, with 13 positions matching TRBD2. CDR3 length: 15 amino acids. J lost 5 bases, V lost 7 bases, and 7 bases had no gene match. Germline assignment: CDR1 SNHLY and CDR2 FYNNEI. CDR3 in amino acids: CASNLLAGGRETQYF. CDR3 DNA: TGTGCCAGCAATCTACTAGCGGGAGGGCGGGAGACCCAGTACTTC.

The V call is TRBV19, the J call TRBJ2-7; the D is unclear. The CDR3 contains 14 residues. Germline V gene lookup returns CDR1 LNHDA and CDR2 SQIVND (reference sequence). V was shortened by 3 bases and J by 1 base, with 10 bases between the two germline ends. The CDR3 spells CASSIKDGSYEQYF. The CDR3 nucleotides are TGTGCCAGTAGTATTAAGGACGGTTCCTACGAGCAGTACTTC.

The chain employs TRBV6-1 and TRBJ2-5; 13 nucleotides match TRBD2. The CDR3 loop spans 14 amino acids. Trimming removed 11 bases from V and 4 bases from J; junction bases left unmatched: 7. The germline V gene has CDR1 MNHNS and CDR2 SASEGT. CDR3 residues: CAGWTSGRAETQYF. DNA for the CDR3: TGTGCCGGGTGGACTAGCGGGAGAGCAGAGACCCAGTACTTC.

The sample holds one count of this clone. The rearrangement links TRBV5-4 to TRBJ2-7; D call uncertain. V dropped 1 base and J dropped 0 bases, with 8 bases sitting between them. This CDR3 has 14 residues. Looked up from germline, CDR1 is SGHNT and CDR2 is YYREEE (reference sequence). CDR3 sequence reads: CASSLLPSSYEQYF. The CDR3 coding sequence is TGTGCCAGCAGCTTGCTGCCCAGCTCCTACGAGCAGTACTTC.

CDR3 nucleotides: TGTGCCAGCAGCGTACTGGGACGCTACCAAGAGACCCAGTACTTC. This codes for CASSVLGRYQETQYF. This rearrangement joins TRBV9 to TRBJ2-5, with D possibly being TRBD1 or TRBD2 (5 bases each). Looked up from germline, CDR1 is SGDLS and CDR2 is YYNGEE. Trimming took 1 base from V and 0 from J, leaving 10 bases between them. This CDR3 spans 15 amino acids.

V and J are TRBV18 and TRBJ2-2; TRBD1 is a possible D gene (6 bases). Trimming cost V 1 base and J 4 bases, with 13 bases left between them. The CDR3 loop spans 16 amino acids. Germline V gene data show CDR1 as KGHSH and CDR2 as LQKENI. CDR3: CASSPHDLGGTGELFF. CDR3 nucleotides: TGTGCCAGCTCACCACACGATTTAGGGGGCACCGGGGAGCTGTTTTTT.

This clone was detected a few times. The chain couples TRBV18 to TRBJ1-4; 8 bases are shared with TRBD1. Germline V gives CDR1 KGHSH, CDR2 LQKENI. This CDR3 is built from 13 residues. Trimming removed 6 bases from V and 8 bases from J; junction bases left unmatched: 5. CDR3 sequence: CASSLRTGEKLFF. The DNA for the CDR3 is TGTGCCAGCTCCCTCAGGACAGGGGAAAAACTGTTTTTT. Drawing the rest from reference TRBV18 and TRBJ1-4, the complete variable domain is NAGVMQNPRHLVRRRGQEARLRCSPMKGHSHVYWYRQLPEEGLKFMVYLQKENIIDESGMPKERFSAEFPKEGPSILRIQQVVRGDSAAYFCASSLRTGEKLFFGSGTQLSVL.

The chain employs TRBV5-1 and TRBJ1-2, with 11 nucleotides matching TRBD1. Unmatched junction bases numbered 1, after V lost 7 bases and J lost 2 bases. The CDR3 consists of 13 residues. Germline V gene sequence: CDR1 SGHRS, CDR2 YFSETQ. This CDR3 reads CASRTGGNYGYTF. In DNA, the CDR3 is TGCGCCAGCCGGACAGGGGGCAACTATGGCTACACCTTC.

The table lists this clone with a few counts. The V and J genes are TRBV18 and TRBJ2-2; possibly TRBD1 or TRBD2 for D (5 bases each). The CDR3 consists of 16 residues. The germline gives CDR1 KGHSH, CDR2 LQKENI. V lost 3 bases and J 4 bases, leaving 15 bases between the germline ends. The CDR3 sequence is CASSPERGRITGELFF. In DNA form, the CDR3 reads TGTGCCAGCTCACCTGAGAGGGGCAGGATCACCGGGGAGCTGTTTTTT.

The CDR3 reads CASSFTGTTEAFF. The CDR3 DNA follows: TGTGCCAGCAGCTTCACAGGGACCACTGAAGCTTTCTTT. The V gene is TRBV7-9, the J gene TRBJ1-1, with TRBD1 as a possible D gene (6 bases). This CDR3 is 13 amino acids long. In germline, CDR1 is SEHNR, CDR2 FQNEAQ (reference sequence). Between the trimmed V and J ends, which lost 3 bases and 4 bases, there was a span of 9 bases.

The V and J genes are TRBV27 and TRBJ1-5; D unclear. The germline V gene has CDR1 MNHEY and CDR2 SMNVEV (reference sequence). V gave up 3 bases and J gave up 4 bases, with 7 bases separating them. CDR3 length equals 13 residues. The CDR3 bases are TGTGCCAGCAGTTTTACTGAAAATCAGCCCCAGCATTTT. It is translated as CASSFTENQPQHF.

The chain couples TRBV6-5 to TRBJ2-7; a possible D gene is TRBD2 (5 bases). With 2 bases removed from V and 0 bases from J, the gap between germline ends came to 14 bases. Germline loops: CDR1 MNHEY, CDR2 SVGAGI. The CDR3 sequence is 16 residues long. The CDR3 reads CASSYMGGPSSYEQYF. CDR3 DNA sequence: TGTGCCAGCAGTTACATGGGCGGGCCCAGCTCCTACGAGCAGTACTTC.

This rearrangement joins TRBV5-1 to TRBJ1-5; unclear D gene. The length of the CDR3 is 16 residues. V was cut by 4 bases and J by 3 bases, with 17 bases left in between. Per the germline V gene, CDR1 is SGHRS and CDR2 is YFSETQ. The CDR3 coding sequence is TGCGCCAGCAGCCCGGATGGACCGCAGGCCAATCAGCCCCAGCATTTT. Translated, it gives CASSPDGPQANQPQHF.

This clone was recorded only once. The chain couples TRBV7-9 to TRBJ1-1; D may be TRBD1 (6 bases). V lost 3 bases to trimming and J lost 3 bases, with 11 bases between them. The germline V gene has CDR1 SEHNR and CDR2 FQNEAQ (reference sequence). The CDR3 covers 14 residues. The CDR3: CASSLDSFHTEAFF. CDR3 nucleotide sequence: TGTGCCAGCAGCTTGGACAGCTTTCACACTGAAGCTTTCTTT.

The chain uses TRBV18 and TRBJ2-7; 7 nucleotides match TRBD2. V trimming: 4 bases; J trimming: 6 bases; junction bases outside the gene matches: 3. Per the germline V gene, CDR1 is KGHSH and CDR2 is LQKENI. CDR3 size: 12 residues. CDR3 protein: CASSQAGSEQYF. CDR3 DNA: TGTGCCAGCTCACAAGCGGGAAGCGAGCAGTACTTC.

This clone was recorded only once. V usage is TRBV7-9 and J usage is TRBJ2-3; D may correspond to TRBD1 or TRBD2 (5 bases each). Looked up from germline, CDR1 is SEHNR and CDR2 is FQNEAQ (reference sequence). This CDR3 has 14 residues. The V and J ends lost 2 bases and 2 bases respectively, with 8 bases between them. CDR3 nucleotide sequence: TGTGCCAGCAGCTTAAGGGGAGCCACAGATACGCAGTATTTT. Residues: CASSLRGATDTQYF. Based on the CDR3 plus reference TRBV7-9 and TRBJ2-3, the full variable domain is DTGVSQNPRHKITKRGQNVTFRCDPISEHNRLYWYRQTLGQGPEFLTYFQNEAQLEKSRLLSDRFSAERPKGSFSTLEIQRTEQGDSAMYLCASSLRGATDTQYFGPGTRLTVL.

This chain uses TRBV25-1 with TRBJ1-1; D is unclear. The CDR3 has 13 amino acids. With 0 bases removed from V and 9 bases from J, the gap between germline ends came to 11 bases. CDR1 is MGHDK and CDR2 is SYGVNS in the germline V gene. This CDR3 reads CASSEYPSKKAFF. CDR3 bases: TGTGCCAGCAGTGAATACCCCTCGAAAAAAGCTTTCTTT. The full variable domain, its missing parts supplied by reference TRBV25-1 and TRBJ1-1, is EADIYQTPRYLVIGTGKKITLECSQTMGHDKMYWYQQDPGMELHLIHYSYGVNSTEKGDLSSESTVSRIRTEHFPLTLESARPSHTSQYLCASSEYPSKKAFFGQGTRLTVV.